The clone carrying this T cell receptor beta chain came up many times. Its antigen is undetermined. The entry originates in a study of early T cells in non-severe SARS-CoV-2 infection. Study overall: The authors sequenced bulk RNA from unsorted whole blood, leaving chains unpaired.

CDR3 size: 11 residues. V lost 1 base and J 4 bases, leaving 1 base between the germline ends. Germline-derived CDR1 and CDR2 are SGHAT and FQNNGV. Study results and caveats: Anti-spike CD8 responses were favored in VDJdb matching, and private and CD4 specificities were missed.

The TCR library protocol attached unique molecular identifiers to the individual cDNA molecules. Via MiXCR, TCRdb re-called the 5' RACE reads, giving one row per CDR3 protein. The table has some 67,000 distinct CDR3 sequences, roughly an eighth seen once; the top ten hold around an eighth. The sequence was obtained from an adult who was a healthcare worker with PCR-confirmed SARS-CoV-2 infection or an uninfected control (not recorded which). Sequencing was done on a sample of whole blood. The V gene is TRBV11-2, the J gene TRBJ2-5; D gene ambiguous. The CDR3 is CASSLAETQYF. DNA for the CDR3: TGTGCCAGCAGCTTAGCAGAGACCCAGTACTTC.